Listed below are T cell receptor beta chains from one sample, sequenced in a study of Ad26.COV2.S vaccination and SARS-CoV-2 variants. TCRdb keeps only in-frame clones here, not all; method: immunoSEQ multiplex PCR. The sample holds about 350,000 clones, 80% to 90% seen once. The sample here was peripheral blood, taken in a trial of Ad26.COV2.S vaccine versus placebo. Receptor source: a person between 18 and 65 years old who received the Ad26.COV2.S COVID-19 vaccine or a placebo. Both conserved end residues are part of each CDR3. D genes are given only for firm matches. Only part of the rows carry a size: once, few, many, or a class if the clone is expanded.

>.|.|TRBJ2-3|TRBV13
TGTGCCAGCAGCTCAGGGTCCTCAAGCACAGATACGCAGTATTTT
CASSSGSSSTDTQYF
>.|TRBD1|TRBJ1-4|TRBV4-1
TGCGCCAGCAGCGTGGACAGGGGAAATGAAAAACTGTTTTTT
CASSVDRGNEKLFF
>.|.|TRBJ2-3|TRBV18
TGTGCCAGCTCACCACCGGAGCTATGGGGGGCTAAAGATACGCAGTATTTT
CASSPPELWGAKDTQYF
>.|.|TRBJ2-3|TRBV19
TGTGCCAGTAGTAGACAGGTCGAGTTTTCGGTAGATACGCAGTATTTT
CASSRQVEFSVDTQYF
>.|.|TRBJ1-3|TRBV19
TGTGCCAGTAGTAGATTGGACGTGGTTGGAAACACCATATATTTT
CASSRLDVVGNTIYF
>.|.|TRBJ2-2|TRBV30
TGTGCCTGGAGTAGGGCGGGCGCCGGGGAGCTGTTTTTT
CAWSRAGAGELFF
>.|TRBD2|TRBJ2-2|TRBV27
TGTGCCAGCAGTGGCCCTAGCGGAAGGTACACCGGGGAGCTGTTTTTT
CASSGPSGRYTGELFF
>.|.|TRBJ2-3|TRBV27
TGTGCCAGCAGTCCACGGACCACCCAGCTAACTAGCACAGATACGCAGTATTTT
CASSPRTTQLTSTDTQYF
>.|.|TRBJ2-1|TRBV15
TGTGCCACCAGCAGAGATTTGGGCAGGGTCTACAATGAGCAGTTCTTC
CATSRDLGRVYNEQFF
>.|TRBD2|TRBJ2-3|TRBV4-2
TGTGCCAGCAGCCACATACTAGCGGGGGGTCTAGAAGATACGCAGTATTTT
CASSHILAGGLEDTQYF
>.|.|TRBJ2-1|TRBV12-2
TGTGCAAGTCGCCCCCCACTAGCTTGGCCCTACAATGAGCAGTTCTTC
CASRPPLAWPYNEQFF
>.|TRBD1|TRBJ2-4|TRBV2
TGTGCCAGCAGGGGACAGGGGTCCAAAAACATTCAGTACTTC
CASRGQGSKNIQYF
>.|TRBD2|TRBJ2-1|TRBV29-1
TGCAGCGCTGATGGGGAGCGGGGGGGCACTGAGCAGTTCTTC
CSADGERGGTEQFF
>.|.|TRBJ2-7|TRBV6-1
TGTGCCAGCAGTGAAGGGACAGTGTCCTACGAGCAGTACTTC
CASSEGTVSYEQYF
>.|.|TRBJ1-2|TRBV10-3
TGTGCCATCAATCAGGGATATGGCTACACCTTC
CAINQGYGYTF
>.|.|TRBJ1-2|TRBV7-6
TGTGCCAGCAGCTTTGCCCTGGGCTATGGCTACACCTTC
CASSFALGYGYTF
>.|.|TRBJ2-2|TRBV5-4
TGTGCCAGCAGCTTGGGCCCCCGGGCCCGCCTCACCGGGGAGCTGTTTTTT
CASSLGPRARLTGELFF
>few|.|TRBJ1-3|TRBV11-2
TGTGCCAGCAGCTTAGGGGGAAACACCATATATTTT
CASSLGGNTIYF
>.|.|TRBJ1-1|TRBV7-2
TGTGCCAGCAGCTTAGGTAGAGTGAACACTGAAGCTTTCTTT
CASSLGRVNTEAFF
>.|.|TRBJ1-1|TRBV29-1
TGCAGCGTTGGAGGAGCTGAAGCTTTCTTT
CSVGGAEAFF
>.|.|TRBJ1-2|TRBV30
TGTGCCTGGAGGCTGGAATTAGATTCCTATGGCTACACCTTC
CAWRLELDSYGYTF
>.|.|TRBJ1-1|TRBV10-3
TGTGCCATCAGTGCTCTGAACACTGAAGCTTTCTTT
CAISALNTEAFF
>.|.|TRBJ2-1|TRBV9
TGTGCCAGCAGCGTCCTCGGGGAGCGCTCCTACAATGAGCAGTTCTTC
CASSVLGERSYNEQFF
>.|.|TRBJ1-2|TRBV6-1
TGTGCCAGCAGTGAAGGCCCGGGCTATGGCTACACCTTC
CASSEGPGYGYTF